A single sample gave rise to the 19 T cell receptor beta chains below, sequenced in a study of T-cell reconstitution after alpha-beta-depleted transplantation in children. Unique molecular identifiers were used to barcode this TCRbeta library. TCRdb passed the PCR reads through MiXCR, listing each CDR3 protein once. The sample lists about 500,000 distinct CDR3 sequences; about 30% were seen once. The starting material was PBMCs from the stem cell graft donor, obtained from the stem cell graft. The origin of the receptors is a human donor who donated a stem cell graft to a child with aplastic anemia.

Only a few counts were recorded for this clonotype. The V gene is TRBV29-1, the J gene TRBJ2-1; D unresolved. Germline-derived CDR1 and CDR2 are SQVTM and ANQGSEA. The V and J ends lost 4 bases and 5 bases respectively, with 3 bases between them. The CDR3 is 10 residues long. The CDR3 sequence: CSVVDNEQFF. DNA of the CDR3: TGCAGCGTTGTTGACAATGAGCAGTTCTTC.

This clonotype was counted between two and nine times. The chain has TRBV20-1 and TRBJ2-3, with D possibly matching TRBD1 (5 bases). Germline CDR1 reads DFQATT; CDR2 reads SNEGSKA (reference sequence). V gave up 0 bases and J gave up 5 bases, with 18 bases separating them. The CDR3 consists of 16 residues. CDR3 DNA: TGCAGTGCTAGAGATCATGGAGCTCCGCAGGGAGATACGCAGTATTTT. Amino acids: CSARDHGAPQGDTQYF.

This clonotype showed up just once. The chain employs TRBV29-1 and TRBJ1-3; 7 bases fit TRBD1. The CDR3 extends over 13 amino acids. Germline V gene lookup returns CDR1 SQVTM and CDR2 ANQGSEA. V gave up 5 bases and J gave up 4 bases; unmatched junction bases: 5. The CDR3 spells CSVTPGQGNTIYF. Here the CDR3 DNA reads TGCAGCGTTACCCCGGGACAGGGAAACACCATATATTTT.

This chain joins TRBV29-1 and TRBJ2-3, with TRBD2 as a possible D gene (7 bases). CDR3 length: 19 amino acids. The V gene lost 0 bases and the J gene lost 4 bases, with 26 bases spanning the gap. CDR1 SQVTM and CDR2 ANQGSEA come from the germline V gene. The CDR3 region is CSVEDMEGKRDQGPDTQYF. For the CDR3, the DNA is TGCAGCGTTGAAGATATGGAGGGGAAGCGGGATCAGGGGCCAGATACGCAGTATTTT.

This clonotype was recorded a few times. The genes are TRBV20-1 and TRBJ2-1; 13 positions match TRBD2. Unmatched junction bases numbered 7, after V lost 1 base and J lost 7 bases. The CDR3 spans 16 residues. Per germline, CDR1 DFQATT and CDR2 SNEGSKA (reference sequence). CDR3 nucleotide sequence: TGCAGTGCTAGAGGACTAGCGGGAGGAATCCCTAATGAGCAGTTCTTC. Translation gives CSARGLAGGIPNEQFF.

J is TRBJ2-1 and V is TRBV6-1; TRBD2 matches at 11 bases. With 6 bases clipped from V and 4 bases from J, the junction kept 8 bases outside the gene matches. Per the germline V gene, CDR1 is MNHNS and CDR2 is SASEGT. The CDR3 loop spans 16 amino acids. For the CDR3, the DNA is TGTGCCAGCAGAAACGGCGGGACTAGCGGTTACAATGAGCAGTTCTTC. As protein: CASRNGGTSGYNEQFF.

The chain couples TRBV7-9 to TRBJ1-1; unclear D gene. The V and J ends lost 0 bases and 3 bases respectively, with 11 bases between them. CDR3 length: 15 residues. The germline V gene has CDR1 SEHNR and CDR2 FQNEAQ (reference sequence). The CDR3 DNA is TGTGCCAGCAGCTTAGCGGTGGGCTCGGACACTGAAGCTTTCTTT. It codes for CASSLAVGSDTEAFF. Drawing the rest from reference TRBV7-9 and TRBJ1-1, the complete variable domain is DTGVSQNPRHKITKRGQNVTFRCDPISEHNRLYWYRQTLGQGPEFLTYFQNEAQLEKSRLLSDRFSAERPKGSFSTLEIQRTEQGDSAMYLCASSLAVGSDTEAFFGQGTRLTVV.

A few counts support this clonotype. The chain links TRBV7-6 to TRBJ2-1, with D tentatively TRBD2 (7 bases). Trimming stripped 6 bases from V and 0 bases from J, with 21 bases between. The CDR3 loop spans 18 amino acids. Germline assignment: CDR1 SGHVS and CDR2 FNYEAQ. The CDR3 coding sequence is TGTGCCAGCAGTAGGGGGGTAGCGGGCCCTAGCTCCTACAATGAGCAGTTCTTC. This codes for CASSRGVAGPSSYNEQFF.

The rearrangement uses TRBV30 and TRBJ2-1; TRBD2 agrees at 8 bases. This CDR3 is built from 12 residues. Germline V CDR1 and CDR2: GTSNPN, SVGIG (reference sequence). The V and J ends lost 2 bases and 10 bases, in that order; junction bases with no gene match: 4. In nucleotides, the CDR3 is TGTGCCTGGAGTTGGGTAGCGGGAGAGCAGTTCTTC. This encodes CAWSWVAGEQFF.

The CDR3 reads CASTTSIAGEQFF. The DNA for the CDR3 is TGCGCCAGCACCACCTCTATTGCGGGTGAGCAGTTCTTC. The rearrangement uses TRBV5-1 and TRBJ2-1, with a tentative D call TRBD2 (5 bases). Germline CDR1 reads SGHRS; CDR2 reads YFSETQ. The CDR3 runs to 13 residues. V gave up 6 bases and J gave up 9 bases, with 16 bases separating them.

This clonotype showed up just a few times. V is TRBV25-1 and J is TRBJ2-7, with a tentative D call TRBD2 (6 bases). Germline V CDR1 and CDR2: MGHDK, SYGVNS. Between the trimmed V and J ends, which lost 9 bases and 1 base, there was a span of 19 bases. The CDR3 loop spans 15 amino acids. CDR3 sequence (DNA): TGTGCCAGGGAACCGCCGAGTAGCGGTTCCTACGAGCAGTACTTC. The encoded protein is CAREPPSSGSYEQYF.

The J gene is TRBJ2-2, the V gene TRBV11-2; D tentatively reads TRBD1 or TRBD2 (6 bases each). The CDR3 loop spans 19 amino acids. Trimming took 5 bases from V and 0 from J, leaving 22 bases between them. Germline loops: CDR1 SGHAT, CDR2 FQNNGV. DNA of the CDR3: TGTGCCAGCAGCCCAGGGGCGGGGCTAGCAGAGACGAACACCGGGGAGCTGTTTTTT. Translated: CASSPGAGLAETNTGELFF.

This chain connects TRBV12-3 or TRBV12-4 to TRBJ2-5, with TRBD1 identical over 8 bases. The J segment lost 2 bases and the V segment lost 0 bases, leaving 5 bases of the junction unmatched. The CDR3 spans 16 residues. Here the CDR3 reads CASSLAGQGAQETQYF. CDR3 nucleotides: TGTGCCAGCAGTTTAGCCGGACAGGGAGCACAAGAGACCCAGTACTTC.

Here the CDR3 reads CSVEDAAEAFF. The CDR3 coding sequence is TGCAGCGTTGAGGATGCGGCTGAAGCTTTCTTT. The chain recombines TRBV29-1 with TRBJ1-1; unclear D gene. V was clipped by 3 bases and J by 6 bases, with 8 bases between them. The germline CDR1 and CDR2 sequences are SQVTM and ANQGSEA. The CDR3 sequence is 11 residues long.

The chain has TRBV12-3 or TRBV12-4 and TRBJ2-2; D unclear. The CDR3 covers 13 residues. V was shortened by 10 bases and J by 3 bases, with 12 bases between the two germline ends. The CDR3 loop is CAIRPSDTGELFF. CDR3 nucleotide sequence: TGTGCCATCCGGCCCTCTGACACCGGGGAGCTGTTTTTT.

The chain joins TRBV9 to TRBJ1-2, with TRBD1 matching over 8 bases. Germline CDR1 reads SGDLS; CDR2 reads YYNGEE. V trimming: 0 bases; J trimming: 3 bases; junction bases outside the gene matches: 4. The CDR3 length is 15 residues. CDR3 DNA: TGTGCCAGCAGCGTAGAGGGGACAGGCTACTATGGCTACACCTTC. It codes for CASSVEGTGYYGYTF. Combining the CDR3 with reference TRBV9 and TRBJ1-2 gives the whole variable domain DSGVTQTPKHLITATGQRVTLRCSPRSGDLSVYWYQQSLDQGLQFLIQYYNGEERAKGNILERFSAQQFPDLHSELNLSSLELGDSALYFCASSVEGTGYYGYTFGSGTRLTVV.

This chain links TRBV27 with TRBJ1-1; D is undetermined. Germline CDR1 is MNHEY and CDR2 is SMNVEV (reference sequence). V was shortened by 6 bases and J by 5 bases, with 13 bases between the two germline ends. The CDR3 has 13 amino acids. The DNA for the CDR3 is TGTGCCAGCAGCCCAACGGCAAGGACTGAAGCTTTCTTT. Encoded protein: CASSPTARTEAFF.

This clonotype occurred a few times. The rearrangement links TRBV20-1 to TRBJ2-1; TRBD2 aligns across 7 bases. J gave up 13 bases and V 3 bases, and 15 bases lay outside the gene matches. Germline CDR1 reads DFQATT; CDR2 reads SNEGSKA (reference sequence). The CDR3 extends over 14 amino acids. Written as DNA, the CDR3 is TGCAGTGCTAGTCGTCCTACGGGGGAGGGCCTCCAGTTCTTC. This gives the protein CSASRPTGEGLQFF.

Only a few counts were recorded for this clonotype. The rearrangement links TRBV5-1 to TRBJ1-1; a possible D gene is TRBD1 (5 bases). The CDR3 runs 16 residues. CDR1 is SGHRS, CDR2 YFSETQ, per germline. V was cut by 4 bases and J by 1 base, with 17 bases left in between. The CDR3 coding sequence is TGCGCCAGCAGCCCCCGGGCAGCCGGGGGGAACACTGAAGCTTTCTTT. Residues: CASSPRAAGGNTEAFF.